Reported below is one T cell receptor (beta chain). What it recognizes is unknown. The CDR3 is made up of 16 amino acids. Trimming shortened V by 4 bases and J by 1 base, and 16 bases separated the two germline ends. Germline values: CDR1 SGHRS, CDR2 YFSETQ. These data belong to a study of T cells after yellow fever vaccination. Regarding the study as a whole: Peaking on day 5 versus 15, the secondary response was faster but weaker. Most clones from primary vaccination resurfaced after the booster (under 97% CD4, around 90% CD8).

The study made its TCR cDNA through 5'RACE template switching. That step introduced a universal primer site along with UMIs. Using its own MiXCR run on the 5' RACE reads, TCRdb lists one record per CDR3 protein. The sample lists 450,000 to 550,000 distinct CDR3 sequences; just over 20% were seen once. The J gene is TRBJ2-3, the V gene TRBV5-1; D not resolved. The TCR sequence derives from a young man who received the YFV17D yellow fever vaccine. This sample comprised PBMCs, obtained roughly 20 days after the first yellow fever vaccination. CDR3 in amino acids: CASSPGSTAGTDTQYF. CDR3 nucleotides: TGCGCCAGCAGCCCCGGCAGCACGGCGGGCACAGATACGCAGTATTTT. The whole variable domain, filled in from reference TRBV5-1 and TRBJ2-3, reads KAGVTQTPRYLIKTRGQQVTLSCSPISGHRSVSWYQQTPGQGLQFLFEYFSETQRNKGNFPGRFSGRQFSNSRSEMNVSTLELGDSALYLCASSPGSTAGTDTQYFGPGTRLTVL.